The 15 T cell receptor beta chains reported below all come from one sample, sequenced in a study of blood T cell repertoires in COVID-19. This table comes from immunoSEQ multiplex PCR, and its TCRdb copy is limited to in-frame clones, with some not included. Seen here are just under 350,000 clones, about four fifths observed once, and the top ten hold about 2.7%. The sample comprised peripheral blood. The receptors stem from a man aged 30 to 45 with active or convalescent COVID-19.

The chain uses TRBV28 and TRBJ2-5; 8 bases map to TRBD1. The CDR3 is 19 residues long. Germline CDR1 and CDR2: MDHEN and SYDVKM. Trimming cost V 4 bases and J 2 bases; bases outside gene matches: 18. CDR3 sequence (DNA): TGTGCCAGCAGTTCCCTTCTAAACAGGGGGGCCGGGTATCAAGAGACCCAGTACTTC. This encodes CASSSLLNRGAGYQETQYF.

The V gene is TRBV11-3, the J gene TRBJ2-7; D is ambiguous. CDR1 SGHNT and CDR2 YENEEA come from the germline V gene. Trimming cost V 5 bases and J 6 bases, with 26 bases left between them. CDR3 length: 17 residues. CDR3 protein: CASSPKETVPLYGEQYF. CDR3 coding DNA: TGTGCCAGCAGCCCCAAGGAGACCGTGCCCCTTTACGGCGAGCAGTACTTC.

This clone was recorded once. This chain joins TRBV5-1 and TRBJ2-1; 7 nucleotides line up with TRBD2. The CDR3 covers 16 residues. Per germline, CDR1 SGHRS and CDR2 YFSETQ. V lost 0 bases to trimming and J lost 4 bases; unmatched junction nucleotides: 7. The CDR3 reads CASSLELASGYNEQFF. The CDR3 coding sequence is TGCGCCAGCAGCTTGGAGTTGGCTAGCGGATACAATGAGCAGTTCTTC.

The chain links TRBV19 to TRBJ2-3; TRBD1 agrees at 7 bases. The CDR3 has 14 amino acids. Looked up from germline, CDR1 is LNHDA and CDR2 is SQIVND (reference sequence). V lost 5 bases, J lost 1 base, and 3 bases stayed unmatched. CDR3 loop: CASSPGQGTDTQYF. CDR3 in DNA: TGTGCCAGTAGTCCAGGACAGGGCACAGATACGCAGTATTTT.

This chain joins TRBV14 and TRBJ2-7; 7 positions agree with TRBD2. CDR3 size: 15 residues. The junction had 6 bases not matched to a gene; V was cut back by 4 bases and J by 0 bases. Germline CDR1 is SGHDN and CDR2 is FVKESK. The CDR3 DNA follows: TGTGCCAGCAGCCTAGGGACTACCAGCTCCTACGAGCAGTACTTC. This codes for CASSLGTTSSYEQYF. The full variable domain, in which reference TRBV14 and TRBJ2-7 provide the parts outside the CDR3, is EAGVTQFPSHSVIEKGQTVTLRCDPISGHDNLYWYRRVMGKEIKFLLHFVKESKQDESGMPNNRFLAERTGGTYSTLKVQPAELEDSGVYFCASSLGTTSSYEQYFGPGTRLTVT.

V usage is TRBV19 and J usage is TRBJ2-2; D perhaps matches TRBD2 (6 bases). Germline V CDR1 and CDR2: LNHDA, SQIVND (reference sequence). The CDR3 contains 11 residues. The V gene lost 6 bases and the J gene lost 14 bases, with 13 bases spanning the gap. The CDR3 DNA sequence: TGTGCCAGTAGAAGAGGGGAGGAACTGTTTTTT. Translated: CASRRGEELFF.

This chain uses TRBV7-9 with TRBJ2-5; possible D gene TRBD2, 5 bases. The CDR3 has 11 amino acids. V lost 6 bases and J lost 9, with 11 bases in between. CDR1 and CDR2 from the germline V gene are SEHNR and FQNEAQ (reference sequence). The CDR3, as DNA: TGTGCCAGCAGTCAAGGCGGGTCCCAGTACTTC. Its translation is CASSQGGSQYF.

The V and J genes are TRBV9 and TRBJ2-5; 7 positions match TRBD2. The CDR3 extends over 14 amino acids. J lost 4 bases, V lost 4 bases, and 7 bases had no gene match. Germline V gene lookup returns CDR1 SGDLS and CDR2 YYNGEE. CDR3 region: CASSPSGRRETQYF. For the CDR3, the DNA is TGTGCCAGCAGCCCTAGCGGCAGGCGAGAGACCCAGTACTTC.

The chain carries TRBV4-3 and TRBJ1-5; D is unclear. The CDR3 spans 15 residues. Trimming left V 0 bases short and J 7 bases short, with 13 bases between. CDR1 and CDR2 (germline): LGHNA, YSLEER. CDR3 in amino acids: CASSQDLPGGQPQHF. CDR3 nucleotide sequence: TGCGCCAGCAGCCAAGATCTTCCGGGTGGACAGCCCCAGCATTTT.

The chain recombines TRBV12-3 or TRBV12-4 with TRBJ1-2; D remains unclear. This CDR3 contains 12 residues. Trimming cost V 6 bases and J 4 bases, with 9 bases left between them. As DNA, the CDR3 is TGTGCCAGCAGGTCTCTCCCCTATGGCTACACCTTC. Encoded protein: CASRSLPYGYTF.

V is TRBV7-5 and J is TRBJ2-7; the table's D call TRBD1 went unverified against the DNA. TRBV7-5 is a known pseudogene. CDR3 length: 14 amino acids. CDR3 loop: CVRSSHDRSYEQYF. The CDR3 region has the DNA TGTGTCAGAAGCTCCCACGACAGGTCCTACGAGCAGTACTTC.

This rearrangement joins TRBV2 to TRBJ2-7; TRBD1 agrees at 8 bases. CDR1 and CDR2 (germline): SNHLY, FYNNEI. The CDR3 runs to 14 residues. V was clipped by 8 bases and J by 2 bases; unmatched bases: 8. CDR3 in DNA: TGTGCCAGCCGAGTGGGACAGGCGCCCTACGAGCAGTACTTC. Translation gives CASRVGQAPYEQYF.

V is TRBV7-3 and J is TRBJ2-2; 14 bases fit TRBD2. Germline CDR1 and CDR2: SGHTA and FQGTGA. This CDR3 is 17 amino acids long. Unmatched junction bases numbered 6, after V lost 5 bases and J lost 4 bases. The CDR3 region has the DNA TGTGCCAGCAGCATGGGACTAGCGGGAGTTGGCACCGGGGAGCTGTTTTTT. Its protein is CASSMGLAGVGTGELFF.

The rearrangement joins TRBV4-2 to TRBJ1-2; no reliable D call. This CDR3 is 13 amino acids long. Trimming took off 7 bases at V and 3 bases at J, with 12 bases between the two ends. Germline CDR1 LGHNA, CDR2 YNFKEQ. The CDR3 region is CASTLGEDYGYTF. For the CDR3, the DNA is TGTGCCAGCACTTTGGGCGAAGACTATGGCTACACCTTC.

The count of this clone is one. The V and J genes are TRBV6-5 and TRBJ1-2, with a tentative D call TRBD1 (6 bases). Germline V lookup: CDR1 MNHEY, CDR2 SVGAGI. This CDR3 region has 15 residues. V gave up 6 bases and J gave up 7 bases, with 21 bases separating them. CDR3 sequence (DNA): TGTGCCAGCAGCACACAAAGGGGACAAGTCCCTGGCTACACCTTC. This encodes CASSTQRGQVPGYTF.